The 20 T cell receptor beta chains listed next were all sequenced from one sample in a study of OX40 agonist ivuxolimab in advanced cancers. Profiling relied on immunoSEQ multiplex PCR, and the TCRdb table lists in-frame clones only, not all of them. The profile covers fewer than 50,000 clones, with 90% to 95% appearing a single time and around 30% taken by the ten largest. The specimen was CD4+ or CD8+ T cells sorted from blood, collected in a trial of the OX40 agonist ivuxolimab. The receptor source for this set is an adult with an advanced solid tumor such as melanoma, head and neck, liver or kidney cancer.

This rearrangement joins TRBV19 to TRBJ1-5; D is unresolved. The CDR3 loop spans 15 amino acids. In germline, CDR1 is LNHDA, CDR2 SQIVND (reference sequence). The germline V and J ends were trimmed by 4 bases and 0 bases, with 10 bases remaining between them. The CDR3 DNA reads TGTGCCAGTAGTACTACAGCTCATAGCAATCAGCCCCAGCATTTT. Amino acid sequence: CASSTTAHSNQPQHF.

This clone was counted a single time. In nucleotides, the CDR3 is TGTGCCAGCAGCCCGGGGGGTAATCAGCCCCAGCATTTT. This translates into CASSPGGNQPQHF. This chain connects TRBV7-8 to TRBJ1-5; a possible D gene is TRBD1 (5 bases). CDR3 length: 13 residues. V shed 5 bases and J shed 4 bases, with 9 bases lying between them. In germline, CDR1 is SGHVS, CDR2 FQNEAQ.

This clone was seen only a few times. The chain carries TRBV11-3 and TRBJ2-1; maybe TRBD2 (6 bases). Germline CDR1 reads SGHNT; CDR2 reads YENEEA. The CDR3 contains 14 residues. V lost 4 bases to trimming and J lost 7 bases, with 14 bases between them. In DNA, the CDR3 is TGTGCCAGCAGCTCCCCGGGACTCTTAAATGAGCAGTTCTTC. This sequence encodes CASSSPGLLNEQFF.

The chain couples TRBV9 to TRBJ2-7, with 10 bases lining up with TRBD2. There are 14 residues in the CDR3. Germline CDR1 reads SGDLS; CDR2 reads YYNGEE. Losses at the gene ends were 1 base for V and 5 bases for J; bases not matched to a gene: 3. CDR3 amino acids: CASSVTSGTNEQYF. CDR3 in DNA: TGTGCCAGCAGCGTAACTAGCGGGACCAACGAGCAGTACTTC.

The chain has TRBV6-5 and TRBJ1-1, with 7 bases aligning to TRBD1. V trimming: 4 bases; J trimming: 0 bases; junction bases outside the gene matches: 2. This CDR3 contains 14 residues. Per germline, CDR1 MNHEY and CDR2 SVGAGI. The CDR3 DNA follows: TGTGCCAGCAGTTTAACAGGGGTGAACACTGAAGCTTTCTTT. Amino acid sequence: CASSLTGVNTEAFF.

The chain has TRBV9 and TRBJ1-2; 9 nucleotides match TRBD1. Per the germline V gene, CDR1 is SGDLS and CDR2 is YYNGEE. The CDR3 totals 17 residues. V lost 3 bases, J lost 2 bases, and 11 bases stayed unmatched. CDR3 coding DNA: TGTGCCAGCAGCGGAGGGGACAGGGCGTCGGCGAACTATGGCTACACCTTC. Protein sequence: CASSGGDRASANYGYTF.

This clone was observed a single time. The gene calls are TRBV7-6 and TRBJ2-5; D is unresolved. With 2 bases removed from V and 1 base from J, the gap between germline ends came to 17 bases. Germline V gene data show CDR1 as SGHVS and CDR2 as FNYEAQ. This CDR3 comprises 17 residues. The CDR3 loop reads CASSLTFRVVSQETQYF. As DNA, the CDR3 is TGTGCCAGCAGCTTAACCTTTCGAGTAGTATCCCAAGAGACCCAGTACTTC.

This clone appeared once. The CDR3 is CASSTQGANEQFF. The CDR3 nucleotides read TGTGCCAGCAGCACCCAGGGGGCGAATGAGCAGTTCTTC. The rearrangement uses TRBV9 and TRBJ2-1; 8 bases are shared with TRBD1. The CDR3 is made up of 13 amino acids. V shed 4 bases and J 7 bases; nucleotides not matched to a gene: 4. Per germline, CDR1 SGDLS and CDR2 YYNGEE.

This clone was recorded at least ten times. The genes are TRBV29-1 and TRBJ2-1; 14 bases are shared with TRBD2. Trimming removed 6 bases from V and 0 bases from J; junction bases left unmatched: 10. From germline, CDR1 is SQVTM and CDR2 ANQGSEA. The CDR3 is made up of 18 amino acids. In DNA, the CDR3 is TGCAGCGTCAGGGGACTAGCGGGAGACCGGAGCTCCTACAATGAGCAGTTCTTC. Its translation is CSVRGLAGDRSSYNEQFF.

The rearrangement joins TRBV19 to TRBJ2-1, with a possible D match to TRBD2 (6 bases). Germline lookup yields CDR1 LNHDA and CDR2 SQIVND (reference sequence). Trimming took off 2 bases at V and 4 bases at J, with 12 bases between the two ends. The CDR3 has 15 residues. Here the CDR3 reads CASSIKAGWYNEQFF. In nucleotides, the CDR3 is TGTGCCAGTAGTATAAAAGCGGGTTGGTACAATGAGCAGTTCTTC. The full variable domain, completed using reference TRBV19 and TRBJ2-1, is DGGITQSPKYLFRKEGQNVTLSCEQNLNHDAMYWYRQDPGQGLRLIYYSQIVNDFQKGDIAEGYSVSREKKESFPLTVTSAQKNPTAFYLCASSIKAGWYNEQFFGPGTRLTVL.

This clone was seen once. J is TRBJ2-7 and V is TRBV4-1; a weak D match, TRBD2 (6 bases). Germline CDR1 and CDR2: MGHRA and YSYEKL. The ends were cut back, 4 bases at V and 7 bases at J, with 17 bases in the middle. The CDR3 is 14 amino acids. CDR3 region: CASSPSPGAGEQYF. The DNA of the CDR3 is TGCGCCAGCAGCCCGAGTCCCGGGGCGGGGGAGCAGTACTTC.

This sequence joins TRBV6-1 and TRBJ2-1, with 7 bases aligning to TRBD1. The CDR3 has 13 amino acids. Looked up from germline, CDR1 is MNHNS and CDR2 is SASEGT. Trimming cost V 1 base and J 7 bases; bases outside gene matches: 1. CDR3 loop: CASSEVRGNEQFF. The CDR3 DNA sequence: TGTGCCAGCAGTGAAGTCAGGGGGAATGAGCAGTTCTTC.

This clone was found a few times. V is TRBV4-1 and J is TRBJ2-7; D gene unclear. The CDR3 contains 16 residues. Trimming removed 2 bases from V and 0 bases from J, with 14 bases in between. In germline, CDR1 is MGHRA, CDR2 YSYEKL. This chain's CDR3 is CASSQLIQQYSYEQYF. The DNA for the CDR3 is TGCGCCAGCAGCCAACTGATACAGCAGTACTCCTACGAGCAGTACTTC.

This clone was observed a single time. This chain connects TRBV7-8 to TRBJ2-7, with D possibly being TRBD2 (5 bases). V gave up 5 bases and J gave up 4 bases, with 21 bases separating them. The germline V gene encodes CDR1 SGHVS and CDR2 FQNEAQ. CDR3 length: 16 amino acids. CDR3 region: CASSPQERSILYEQYF. CDR3 in DNA: TGTGCCAGCAGCCCCCAAGAGCGGTCCATACTGTACGAGCAGTACTTC.

The chain combines TRBV9 with TRBJ1-1; D gene ambiguous. Trimming shortened V by 0 bases and J by 5 bases, and 11 bases separated the two germline ends. The CDR3 extends over 14 amino acids. CDR1 and CDR2 from the germline V gene are SGDLS and YYNGEE. CDR3 in amino acids: CASSVAPTTTEAFF. DNA of the CDR3: TGTGCCAGCAGCGTAGCTCCTACAACGACTGAAGCTTTCTTT.

The chain carries TRBV5-6 and TRBJ2-7; 11 bases are shared with TRBD1. The V gene end was trimmed by 4 bases and the J gene end by 3 bases; junction bases not matched to a gene: 6. There are 15 residues in the CDR3. Looked up from germline, CDR1 is SGHDT and CDR2 is YYEEEE. The CDR3 DNA sequence: TGTGCCAGCAGCGGAGGGACAGGGGGTTACTACGAGCAGTACTTC. Protein sequence: CASSGGTGGYYEQYF. Complete variable domain (other parts from reference TRBV5-6 and TRBJ2-7): DAGVTQSPTHLIKTRGQQVTLRCSPKSGHDTVSWYQQALGQGPQFIFQYYEEEERQRGNFPDRFSGHQFPNYSSELNVNALLLGDSALYLCASSGGTGGYYEQYFGPGTRLTVT.

The chain has TRBV15 and TRBJ1-2; D unclear. The V end lost 0 bases, the J end lost 2 bases, and 13 bases lay between the germline ends. From germline, CDR1 is LNHNV and CDR2 YYDKDF (reference sequence). The CDR3 spans 16 residues. The CDR3 is CATSRDLSSQNYGYTF. The CDR3 DNA is TGTGCCACCAGCAGAGATCTTAGCTCGCAGAACTATGGCTACACCTTC.

The CDR3 loop reads CAWGQGSSTDTQYF. CDR3 DNA sequence: TGTGCCTGGGGACAGGGGTCGAGCACAGATACGCAGTATTTT. The chain has TRBV30 and TRBJ2-3; 9 bases line up with TRBD1. Germline CDR1 is GTSNPN and CDR2 is SVGIG (reference sequence). CDR3 length: 14 residues. The J segment lost 0 bases and the V segment lost 5 bases, leaving 3 bases of the junction unmatched.

V is TRBV7-9 and J is TRBJ2-5; no firm D call. CDR1 and CDR2 (germline): SEHNR, FQNEAQ (reference sequence). The germline V and J ends were trimmed by 8 bases and 4 bases, with 5 bases remaining between them. The CDR3 runs to 10 residues. In DNA, the CDR3 is TGTGCCAGCCGAGGAGAGACCCAGTACTTC. Its protein is CASRGETQYF.

V and J are TRBV19 and TRBJ1-1; D might be TRBD1 (5 bases). CDR1 LNHDA and CDR2 SQIVND come from the germline V gene (reference sequence). The CDR3 extends over 14 amino acids. Trimming stripped 4 bases from V and 8 bases from J, with 17 bases between. The CDR3 sequence: CASSSGGIGEEAFF. CDR3 in DNA: TGTGCCAGTAGTAGTGGGGGGATAGGGGAAGAAGCTTTCTTT.